The entry below gives a single T cell receptor (beta chain) sequence along with its context. The antigen is unknown. This sample stems from a study of cytotoxic CD8 clonotypes in ibrutinib-treated CLL. Study summary: The subjects consisted of 11 to 12 relapsed/refractory and approximately 15 treatment-naive individuals, with 17 IGHV unmutated. The authors obtained response samples at a median of about eleven months of treatment, range 6 to 36.

General study results and limits: Circulating CD8+ T-cell counts were tracked by baseline clonality, which exceeded that of age-matched healthy donors.

This CDR3 comprises 19 residues. The method was immunoSEQ multiplex PCR; TCRdb's version includes in-frame clones alone and lacks a portion of them. This table has hundreds of thousands of clones, about 75% appearing once. This chain joins TRBV1 and TRBJ2-7; TRBD1 is the table's D call, not checked against the DNA. TRBV1 is an annotated pseudogene. The specimen comprised PBMCs, sampled after 12 months of ibrutinib treatment. The source of this sequence is a human donor with chronic lymphocytic leukemia. The CDR3 DNA follows: TGCACCAGCAGCCGGACAGGGGTTTATGGGAAGGTTAGCTCCTACGAGCAGTACTTC. Its protein product is CTSSRTGVYGKVSSYEQYF.